This TCR beta chain was obtained from a study of T cell responses to AZD1222 COVID-19 vaccine. General study results and limits: Repertoires were collected only later (after the peak T cell response had occurred). Spike was spanned by vaccine-associated CD4 TCRs, which were dominant at 160-218 and 743-854.

Assay used: immunoSEQ multiplex PCR; TCRdb lists only in-frame clones, some missing. The sample carries some 80,000 clones, around 80% recorded once. The CDR3 loop spans 15 amino acids. Germline V gives CDR1 MNHEY, CDR2 SVGAGI. Trimming took 6 bases from V and 4 from J; bases not matched to a gene: 6. About this clone itself: The antigen is undetermined.

The J gene is TRBJ2-1, the V gene TRBV6-5; 10 bases align to TRBD2. The sample here was peripheral blood, taken 28 days after the second dose of the MenACWY control vaccine. This clonotype originated in an adult who received the MenACWY meningococcal vaccine as a control. The CDR3 DNA is TGTGCCAGCAGGATTGGACTAGCGGCTTACAATGAGCAGTTCTTC. This sequence encodes CASRIGLAAYNEQFF.